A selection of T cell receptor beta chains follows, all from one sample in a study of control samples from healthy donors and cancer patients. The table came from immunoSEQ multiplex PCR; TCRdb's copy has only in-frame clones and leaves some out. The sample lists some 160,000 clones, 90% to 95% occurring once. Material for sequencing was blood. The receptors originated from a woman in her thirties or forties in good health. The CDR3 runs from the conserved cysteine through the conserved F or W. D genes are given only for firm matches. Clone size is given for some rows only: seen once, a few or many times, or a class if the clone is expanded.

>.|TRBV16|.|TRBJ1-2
CASSQSAATYGYTF
TGTGCCAGCAGCCAATCCGCGGCGACCTATGGCTACACCTTC
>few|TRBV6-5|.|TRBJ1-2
CASSRPEGGYTF
TGTGCCAGCAGTAGACCAGAGGGAGGCTACACCTTC
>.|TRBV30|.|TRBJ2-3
CAWSVLGGLSDTQYF
TGTGCCTGGAGTGTACTTGGGGGGCTTTCAGATACGCAGTATTTT
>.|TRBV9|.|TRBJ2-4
CASSGPGGGKNIQYF
TGTGCCAGCAGCGGACCCGGGGGCGGCAAAAACATTCAGTACTTC
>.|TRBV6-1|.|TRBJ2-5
CASSEAPGRAETQYF
TGTGCCAGCAGTGAAGCGCCGGGACGAGCGGAGACCCAGTACTTC
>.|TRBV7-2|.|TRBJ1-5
CASSLGGGRASGQPQHF
TGTGCCAGCAGCTTAGGGGGCGGCAGGGCCTCCGGGCAGCCCCAGCATTTT
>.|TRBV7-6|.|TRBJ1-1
CASSLGGGGFTEAFF
TGTGCCAGCAGCTTAGGTGGAGGGGGTTTCACTGAAGCTTTCTTT
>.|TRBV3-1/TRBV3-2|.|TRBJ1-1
CASSQDQRGTKAFF
TGTGCCAGCAGCCAAGATCAGAGGGGTACGAAGGCTTTCTTT
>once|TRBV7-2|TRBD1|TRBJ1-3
CASSSPGQGSGNTIYF
TGTGCCAGCAGCTCCCCGGGACAGGGGTCTGGAAACACCATATATTTT
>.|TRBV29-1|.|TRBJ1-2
CSVVAPGASGYTF
TGCAGCGTTGTTGCACCGGGGGCTAGCGGCTACACCTTC
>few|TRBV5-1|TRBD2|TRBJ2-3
CASSSGGTSGGQDTQYF
TGCGCCAGCAGCTCGGGCGGGACTAGCGGGGGGCAGGATACGCAGTATTTT
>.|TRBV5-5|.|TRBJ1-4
CASSFNPGRSAKLFF
TGTGCCAGCAGCTTTAATCCAGGGAGGAGTGCAAAACTGTTTTTT
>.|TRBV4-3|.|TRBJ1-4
CASSQDIVGTLDATNEKLFF
TGCGCCAGCAGCCAAGATATTGTCGGGACATTGGATGCAACTAATGAAAAACTGTTTTTT
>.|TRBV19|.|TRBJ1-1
CASSIDLGGNTEAFF
TGTGCCAGTAGTATAGATCTCGGGGGGAACACTGAAGCTTTCTTT
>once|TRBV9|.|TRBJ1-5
CASSVGWAEDQPQHF
TGTGCCAGCAGCGTAGGGTGGGCCGAGGATCAGCCCCAGCATTTT
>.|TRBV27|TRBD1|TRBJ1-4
CASRRTGTTATNEKLFF
TGTGCCAGCAGGAGGACAGGGACGACTGCAACTAATGAAAAACTGTTTTTT
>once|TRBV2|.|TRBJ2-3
CASSRTTSTDTQYF
TGTGCCAGCAGTAGGACAACTAGCACAGATACGCAGTATTTT
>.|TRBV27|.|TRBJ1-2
CASRGINIYYGGYGYTF
TGTGCCAGCAGGGGCATAAACATCTACTACGGGGGCTATGGCTACACCTTC
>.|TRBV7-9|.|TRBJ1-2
CASSLEGLGPDLNGYTF
TGTGCCAGCAGCTTAGAGGGACTGGGGCCGGACTTGAATGGCTACACCTTC
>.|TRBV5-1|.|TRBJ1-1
CASSWVGTPNTEAFF
TGCGCCAGCAGCTGGGTTGGGACACCGAACACTGAAGCTTTCTTT
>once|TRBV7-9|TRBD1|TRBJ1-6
CASSFQTGVDPLHF
TGTGCCAGCAGCTTCCAGACAGGGGTAGATCCCCTCCACTTT
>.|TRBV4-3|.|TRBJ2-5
CASSQEFANYQETQYF
TGCGCCAGCAGCCAAGAATTTGCCAACTACCAAGAGACCCAGTACTTC
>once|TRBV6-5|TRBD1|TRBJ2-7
CASNKDRRQYF
TGTGCCAGCAACAAGGACAGGAGGCAGTACTTC
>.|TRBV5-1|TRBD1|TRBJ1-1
CASSSGRQGEAFF
TGCGCCAGCAGCTCGGGCCGACAGGGGGAAGCTTTCTTT
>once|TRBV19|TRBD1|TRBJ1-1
CASRGQGRLNTEAFF
TGTGCCAGTCGGGGACAGGGCCGCCTGAACACTGAAGCTTTCTTT
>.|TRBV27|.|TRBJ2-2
CASKGGASTGELFF
TGTGCCAGCAAGGGGGGCGCGAGTACCGGGGAGCTGTTTTTT
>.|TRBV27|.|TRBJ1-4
CASSYGPRFGDGREKLFF
TGTGCCAGCAGTTATGGGCCCCGGTTTGGGGACGGGAGGGAAAAACTGTTTTTT
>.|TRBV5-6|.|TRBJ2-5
CASSLDGLQETQYF
TGTGCCAGCAGCTTAGACGGCCTCCAAGAGACCCAGTACTTC
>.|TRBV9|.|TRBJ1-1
CASSPRHGNTEAFF
TGTGCCAGCAGCCCTCGACACGGGAACACTGAAGCTTTCTTT
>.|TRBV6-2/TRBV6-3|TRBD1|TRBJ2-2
CASSGDRVWTGELFF
TGTGCCAGCAGTGGGGACAGGGTCTGGACCGGGGAGCTGTTTTTT
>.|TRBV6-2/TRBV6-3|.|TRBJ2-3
CASSVALADTQYF
TGTGCCAGCAGTGTCGCACTAGCAGATACGCAGTATTTT
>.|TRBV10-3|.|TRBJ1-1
CAISDSRAFMNTEAFF
TGTGCCATCAGTGATTCCAGGGCCTTCATGAACACTGAAGCTTTCTTT
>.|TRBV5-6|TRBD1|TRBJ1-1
CASSAGQGAEAFF
TGTGCCAGCAGCGCCGGACAGGGAGCTGAAGCTTTCTTT
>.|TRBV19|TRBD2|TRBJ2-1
CASKGREFYNEQFF
TGTGCCAGTAAGGGGCGGGAGTTCTACAATGAGCAGTTCTTC
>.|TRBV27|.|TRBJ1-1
CASRPFGGKNTEAFF
TGTGCCAGCAGGCCTTTTGGGGGCAAGAACACTGAAGCTTTCTTT
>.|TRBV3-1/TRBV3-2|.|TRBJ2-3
CASSQAWGSTDTQYF
TGTGCCAGCAGCCAAGCGTGGGGGAGCACAGATACGCAGTATTTT
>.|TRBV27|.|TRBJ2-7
CASGRRRTGEPEQYF
TGTGCCAGCGGAAGAAGACGGACGGGGGAACCCGAGCAGTACTTC
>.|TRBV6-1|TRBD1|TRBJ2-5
CASSEGDRNQETQYF
TGTGCCAGCAGTGAAGGGGACAGGAATCAAGAGACCCAGTACTTC
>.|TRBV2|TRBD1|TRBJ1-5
CASREDRGGNQPQHF
TGTGCCAGCAGGGAGGACAGGGGTGGCAATCAGCCCCAGCATTTT
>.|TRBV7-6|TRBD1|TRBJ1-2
CASSSPGQGSGGYTF
TGTGCCAGCAGTTCACCGGGACAGGGTTCGGGTGGCTACACCTTC
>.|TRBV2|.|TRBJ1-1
CASSEDIGEAFF
TGTGCCAGCAGTGAGGACATTGGAGAAGCTTTCTTT
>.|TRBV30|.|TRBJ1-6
CAWTVDHISPLHF
TGTGCCTGGACCGTAGATCACATCTCACCCCTCCACTTT
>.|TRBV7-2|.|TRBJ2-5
CASSPIRETQYF
TGTGCCAGCAGCCCAATACGGGAGACCCAGTACTTC
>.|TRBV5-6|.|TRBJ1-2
CASSSQGWHYGYTF
TGTGCCAGCAGCTCCCAGGGGTGGCACTATGGCTACACCTTC
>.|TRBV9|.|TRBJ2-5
CASSVAIHPETQYF
TGTGCCAGCAGCGTAGCTATACATCCGGAGACCCAGTACTTC
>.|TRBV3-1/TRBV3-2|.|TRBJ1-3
CASSQRFLSSGNTIYF
TGTGCCAGCAGCCAAAGGTTCCTAAGCTCTGGAAACACCATATATTTT
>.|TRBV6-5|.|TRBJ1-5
CASHSGEGGQPQHF
TGTGCCAGCCATTCCGGCGAAGGTGGTCAGCCCCAGCATTTT
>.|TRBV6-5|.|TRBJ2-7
CASSYSRDTYEQYF
TGTGCCAGCAGTTACTCCCGGGACACCTACGAGCAGTACTTC
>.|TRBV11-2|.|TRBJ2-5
CASSLMAGSVETQYF
TGTGCCAGCAGCTTGATGGCAGGGTCGGTGGAGACCCAGTACTTC
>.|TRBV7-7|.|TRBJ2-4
CASSLSGGAKNIQYF
TGTGCTAGCAGCTTAAGCGGTGGGGCCAAAAACATTCAGTACTTC
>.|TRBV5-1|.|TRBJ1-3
CASSSSSVSGNTIYF
TGCGCCAGCAGCTCCAGTTCGGTTTCTGGAAACACCATATATTTT
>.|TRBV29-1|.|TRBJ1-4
CSVEAGEFGATNEKLFF
TGCAGCGTTGAGGCAGGGGAATTTGGCGCAACTAATGAAAAACTGTTTTTT
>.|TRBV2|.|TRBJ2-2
CASKTTANTGELFF
TGTGCCAGCAAGACTACAGCGAACACCGGGGAGCTGTTTTTT
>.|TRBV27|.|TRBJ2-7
CASSLSERMAISYEQYF
TGTGCCAGCAGTTTATCGGAGCGGATGGCGATCTCCTACGAGCAGTACTTC
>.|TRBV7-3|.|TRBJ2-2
CASSLRGTQELFF
TGTGCCAGCAGCTTAAGAGGGACCCAGGAGCTGTTTTTT
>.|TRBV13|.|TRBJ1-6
CASSFMYGSANSYNSPLHF
TGTGCCAGCAGCTTCATGTACGGGTCAGCCAACTCCTATAATTCACCCCTCCACTTT
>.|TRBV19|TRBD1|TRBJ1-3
CASSDTGAGNTIYF
TGTGCCAGTAGCGATACAGGGGCTGGAAACACCATATATTTT
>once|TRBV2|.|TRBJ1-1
CASSDWKLNTEAFF
TGTGCCAGCAGTGATTGGAAGTTGAACACTGAAGCTTTCTTT
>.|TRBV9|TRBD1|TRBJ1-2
CASSLRDRNYGYTF
TGTGCCAGCAGCCTTAGGGACAGAAATTATGGCTACACCTTC